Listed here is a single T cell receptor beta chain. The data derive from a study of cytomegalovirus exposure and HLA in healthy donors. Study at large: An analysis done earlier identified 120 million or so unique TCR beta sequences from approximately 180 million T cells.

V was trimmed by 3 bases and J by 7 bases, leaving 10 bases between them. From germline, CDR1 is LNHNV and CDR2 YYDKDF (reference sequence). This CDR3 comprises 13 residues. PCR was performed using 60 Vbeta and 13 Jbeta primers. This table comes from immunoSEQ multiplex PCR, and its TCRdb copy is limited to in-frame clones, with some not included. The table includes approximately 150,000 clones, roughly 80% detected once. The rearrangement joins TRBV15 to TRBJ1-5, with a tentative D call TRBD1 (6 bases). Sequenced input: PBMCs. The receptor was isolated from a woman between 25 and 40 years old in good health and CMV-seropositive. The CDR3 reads CATSRGALQPQHF. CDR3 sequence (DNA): TGTGCCACCAGCAGGGGGGCATTACAGCCCCAGCATTTT.